This T cell receptor (beta chain) was recovered during a study of cytomegalovirus exposure and HLA in healthy donors. Study-level results: Reports described diagnosis of cytomegalovirus status by the classifier as highly specific and sensitive. Per a prior analysis, the majority of TCR beta V segments were productive roughly 90% or roughly 30% of the time. In a later analysis, V- and J-gene trimming of beta chains associated with a DCLRE1C missense variant, replicated independently.

13 Jbeta primers and 60 Vbeta primers were used for the PCR. Data came from immunoSEQ multiplex PCR; TCRdb stores just in-frame clones and leaves some out. The repertoire consists of more than 95,000 clones, with just under 75% occurring once and the leading ten covering about 4.5%. Germline CDR1 reads SNHLY; CDR2 reads FYNNEI. The CDR3 length is 12 residues. Trimming pared 5 bases from V and 4 bases from J, leaving 9 bases between. With regard to this clone: Its antigen is not identified.

The sample taken for sequencing was PBMCs. This rearrangement joins TRBV2 to TRBJ2-7, with D perhaps matching TRBD1 (6 bases). The sequence was collected from a man aged 60-69 years in good health and CMV-seropositive. In DNA form, the CDR3 reads TGTGCCAGCAGTCAGGACAGATACGAGCAGTACTTC. Protein sequence: CASSQDRYEQYF.